This entry describes one T cell receptor (beta chain). Its cognate antigen is unknown. A read error is possible here, since a much larger clone lies one base away. Genomic DNA templated the TCR beta VDJ and CDR3 profiling. One entry per CDR3 protein, called by TCRdb with MiXCR from the reads. The table shows around 190,000 distinct CDR3 sequences, with 48% occurring only once. This sample is part of a study of CD8+CD57+ T cells in acquired aplastic anemia. Study background: DNA from sorted CD4+ and CD8+ cells averaged approximately 3.5 ug. Study observations and caveats: Overlap between patients and controls comprised roughly 28 CD8+ CDR3 sequences.

CDR3 length: 14 residues. CDR1 and CDR2 (germline): SGHAT, FQNNGV. V lost 5 bases and J 1 base, leaving 12 bases between the germline ends. The authors sequenced patients whose flow cytometry had shown CD8+CD57+ cell expansion. The diagnosis in all patients was severe acquired aplastic anemia. At the time of blood sampling, patients had not yet received any therapy. Sequencing used sorted CD4+, CD8+, or CD8+CD57+ T cells (not recorded which) from PBMCs. The sequence came from a human donor with aplastic anemia. The chain combines TRBV11-2 with TRBJ2-7; tentatively, D is TRBD1 (6 bases). The CDR3 sequence: CASSPRGLSYEQYF. CDR3 nucleotides: TGTGCCAGCAGCCCCAGGGGTCTGTCCTACGAGCAGTACTTC.